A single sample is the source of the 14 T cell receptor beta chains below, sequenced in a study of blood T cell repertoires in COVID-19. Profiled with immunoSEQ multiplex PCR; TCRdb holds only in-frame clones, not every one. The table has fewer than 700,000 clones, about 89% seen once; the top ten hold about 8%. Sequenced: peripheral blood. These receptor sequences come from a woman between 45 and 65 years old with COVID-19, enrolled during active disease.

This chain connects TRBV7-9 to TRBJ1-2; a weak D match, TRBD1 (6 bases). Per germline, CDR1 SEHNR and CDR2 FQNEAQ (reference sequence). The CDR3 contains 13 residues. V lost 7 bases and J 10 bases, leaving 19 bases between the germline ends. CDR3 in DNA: TGTGCCAGCACCAAGGGACATTTAGGTGACTACACCTTC. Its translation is CASTKGHLGDYTF.

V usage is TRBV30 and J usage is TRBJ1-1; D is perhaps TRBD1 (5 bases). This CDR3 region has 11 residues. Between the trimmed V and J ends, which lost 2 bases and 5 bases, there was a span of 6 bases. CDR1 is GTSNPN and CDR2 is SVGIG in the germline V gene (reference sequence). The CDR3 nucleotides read TGTGCCTGGAGTAGACAGACTGAAGCTTTCTTT. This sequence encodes CAWSRQTEAFF.

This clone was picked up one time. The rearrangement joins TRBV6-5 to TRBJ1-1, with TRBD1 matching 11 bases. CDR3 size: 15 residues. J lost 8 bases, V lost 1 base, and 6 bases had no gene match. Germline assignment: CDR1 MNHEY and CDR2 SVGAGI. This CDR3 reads CASSYFRDRGFEAFF. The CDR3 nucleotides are TGTGCCAGCAGTTACTTCCGGGACAGGGGGTTCGAAGCTTTCTTT.

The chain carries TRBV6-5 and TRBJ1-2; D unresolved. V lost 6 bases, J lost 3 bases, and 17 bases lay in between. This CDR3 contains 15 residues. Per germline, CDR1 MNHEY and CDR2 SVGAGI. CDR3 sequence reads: CASSRLEAPHYGYTF. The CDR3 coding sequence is TGTGCCAGCAGCCGCCTTGAGGCCCCTCACTATGGCTACACCTTC.

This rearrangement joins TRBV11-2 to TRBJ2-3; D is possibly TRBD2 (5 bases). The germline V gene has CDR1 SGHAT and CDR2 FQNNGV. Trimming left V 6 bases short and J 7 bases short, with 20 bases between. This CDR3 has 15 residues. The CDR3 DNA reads TGTGCCAGCAGTCCTAGCTTTCGGGCCCTTTATACGCAGTATTTT. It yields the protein CASSPSFRALYTQYF.

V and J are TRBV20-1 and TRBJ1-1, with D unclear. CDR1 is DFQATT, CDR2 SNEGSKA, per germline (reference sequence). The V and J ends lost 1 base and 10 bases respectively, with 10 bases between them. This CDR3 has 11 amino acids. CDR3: CSARGEGRAFF. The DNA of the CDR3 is TGCAGTGCTAGAGGGGAGGGAAGAGCTTTCTTT.

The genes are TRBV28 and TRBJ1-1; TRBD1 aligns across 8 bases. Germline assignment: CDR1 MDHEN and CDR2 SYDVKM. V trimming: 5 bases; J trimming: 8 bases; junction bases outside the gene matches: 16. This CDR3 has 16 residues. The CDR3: CASSQPTGAGVSEAFF. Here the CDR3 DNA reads TGTGCCAGCAGTCAACCGACAGGGGCGGGGGTTTCCGAAGCTTTCTTT.

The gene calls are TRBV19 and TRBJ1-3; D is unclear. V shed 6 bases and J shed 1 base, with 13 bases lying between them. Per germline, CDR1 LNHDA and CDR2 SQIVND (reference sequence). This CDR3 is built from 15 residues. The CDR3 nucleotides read TGTGCCAGTAGAGATGCGAGGTTGTCTGGAAACACCATATATTTT. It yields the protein CASRDARLSGNTIYF.

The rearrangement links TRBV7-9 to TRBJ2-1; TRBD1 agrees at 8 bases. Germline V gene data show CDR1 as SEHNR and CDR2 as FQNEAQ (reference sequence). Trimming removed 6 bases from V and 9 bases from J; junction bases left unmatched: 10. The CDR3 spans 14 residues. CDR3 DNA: TGTGCCAGCAGAAACCGACAGGGGTCCAGTGAGCAGTTCTTC. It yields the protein CASRNRQGSSEQFF. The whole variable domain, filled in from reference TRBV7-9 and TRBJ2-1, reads DTGVSQNPRHKITKRGQNVTFRCDPISEHNRLYWYRQTLGQGPEFLTYFQNEAQLEKSRLLSDRFSAERPKGSFSTLEIQRTEQGDSAMYLCASRNRQGSSEQFFGPGTRLTVL.

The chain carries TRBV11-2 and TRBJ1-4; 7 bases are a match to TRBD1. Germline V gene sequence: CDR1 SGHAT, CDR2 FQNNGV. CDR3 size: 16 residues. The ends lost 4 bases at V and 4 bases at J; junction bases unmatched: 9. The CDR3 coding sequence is TGTGCCAGCAGCTCCCTCAGGACAGGCCTTAATGAAAAACTGTTTTTT. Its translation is CASSSLRTGLNEKLFF.

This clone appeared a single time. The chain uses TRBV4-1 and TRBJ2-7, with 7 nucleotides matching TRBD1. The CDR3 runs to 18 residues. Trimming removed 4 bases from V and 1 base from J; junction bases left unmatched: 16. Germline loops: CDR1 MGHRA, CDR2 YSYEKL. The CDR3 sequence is CASSRFRGQGKVSYEQYF. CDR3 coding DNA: TGCGCCAGCAGCCGGTTTAGGGGGCAGGGGAAGGTGTCCTACGAGCAGTACTTC.

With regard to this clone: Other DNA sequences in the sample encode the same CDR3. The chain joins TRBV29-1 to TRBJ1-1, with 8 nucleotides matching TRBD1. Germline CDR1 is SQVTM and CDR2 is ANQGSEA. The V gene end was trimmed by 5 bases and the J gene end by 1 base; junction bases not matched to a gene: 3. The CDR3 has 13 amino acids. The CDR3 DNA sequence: TGCAGCGTTTCAGGACAGGGGAACACTGAAGCTTTCTTT. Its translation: CSVSGQGNTEAFF.

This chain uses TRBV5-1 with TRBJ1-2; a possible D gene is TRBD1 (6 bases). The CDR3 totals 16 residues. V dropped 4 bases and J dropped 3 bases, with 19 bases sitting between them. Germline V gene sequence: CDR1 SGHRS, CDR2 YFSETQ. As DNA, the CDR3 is TGCGCCAGCAGCCCATCATGGGGGGGCGCACACTATGGCTACACCTTC. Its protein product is CASSPSWGGAHYGYTF.

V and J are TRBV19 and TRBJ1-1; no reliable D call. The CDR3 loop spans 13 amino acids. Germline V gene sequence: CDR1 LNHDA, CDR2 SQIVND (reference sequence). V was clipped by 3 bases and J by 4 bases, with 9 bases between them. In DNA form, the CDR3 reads TGTGCCAGTAGTATTGCCGGGAGCACTGAAGCTTTCTTT. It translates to CASSIAGSTEAFF.